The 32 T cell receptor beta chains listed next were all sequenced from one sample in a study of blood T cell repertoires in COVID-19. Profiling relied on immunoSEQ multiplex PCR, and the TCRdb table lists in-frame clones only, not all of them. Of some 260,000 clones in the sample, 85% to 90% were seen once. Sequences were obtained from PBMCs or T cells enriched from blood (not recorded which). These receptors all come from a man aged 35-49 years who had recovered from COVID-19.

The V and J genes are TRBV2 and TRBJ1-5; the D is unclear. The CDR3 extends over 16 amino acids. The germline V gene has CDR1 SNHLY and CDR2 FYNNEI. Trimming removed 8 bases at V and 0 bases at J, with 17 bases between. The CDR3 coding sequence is TGTGCCAGCGCAAATAAACAGAGCCATAGCAATCAGCCCCAGCATTTT. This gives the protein CASANKQSHSNQPQHF.

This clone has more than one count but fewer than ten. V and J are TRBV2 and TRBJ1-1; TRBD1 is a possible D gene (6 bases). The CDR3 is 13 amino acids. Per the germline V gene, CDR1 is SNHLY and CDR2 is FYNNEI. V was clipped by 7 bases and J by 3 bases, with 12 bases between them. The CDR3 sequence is CASTGDTDTEAFF. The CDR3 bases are TGTGCCAGCACCGGGGACACGGACACTGAAGCTTTCTTT.

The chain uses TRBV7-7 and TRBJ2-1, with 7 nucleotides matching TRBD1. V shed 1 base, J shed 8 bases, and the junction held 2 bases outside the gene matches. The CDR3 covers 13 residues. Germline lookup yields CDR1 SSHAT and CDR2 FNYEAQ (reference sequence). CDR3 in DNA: TGTGCCAGCAGCTTAGGGGGACAGTATGAGCAGTTCTTC. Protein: CASSLGGQYEQFF.

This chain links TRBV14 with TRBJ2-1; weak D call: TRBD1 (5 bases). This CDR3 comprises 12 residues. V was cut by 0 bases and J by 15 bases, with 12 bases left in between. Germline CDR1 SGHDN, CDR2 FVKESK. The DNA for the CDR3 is TGTGCCAGCAGCCAAGACAGGGTGGTAACGTTCTTC. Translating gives CASSQDRVVTFF.

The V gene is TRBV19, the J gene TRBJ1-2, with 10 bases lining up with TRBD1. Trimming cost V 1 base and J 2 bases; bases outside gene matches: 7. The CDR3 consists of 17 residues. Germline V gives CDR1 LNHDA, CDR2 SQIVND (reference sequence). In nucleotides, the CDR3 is TGTGCCAGTAGTATAGTCGGGACAGGGGATTGGAACTATGGCTACACCTTC. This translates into CASSIVGTGDWNYGYTF.

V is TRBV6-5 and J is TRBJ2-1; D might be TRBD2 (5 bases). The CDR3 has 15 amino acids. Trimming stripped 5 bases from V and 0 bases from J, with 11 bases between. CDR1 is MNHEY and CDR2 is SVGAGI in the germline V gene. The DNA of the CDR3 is TGTGCCAGCAGTAACCTGGGGAGCTCCTACAATGAGCAGTTCTTC. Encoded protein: CASSNLGSSYNEQFF.

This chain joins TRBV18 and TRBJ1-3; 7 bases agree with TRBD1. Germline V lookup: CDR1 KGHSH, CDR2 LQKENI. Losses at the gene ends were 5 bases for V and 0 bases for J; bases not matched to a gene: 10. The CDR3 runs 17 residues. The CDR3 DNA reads TGTGCCAGCTCATCTGCGACAGGGCTAATCTCTGGAAACACCATATATTTT. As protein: CASSSATGLISGNTIYF.

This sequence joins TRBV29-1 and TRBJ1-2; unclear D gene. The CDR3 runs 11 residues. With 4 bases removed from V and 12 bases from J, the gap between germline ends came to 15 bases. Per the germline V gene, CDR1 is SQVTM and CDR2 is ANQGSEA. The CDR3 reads CSVGAVGFHTF. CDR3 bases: TGCAGCGTTGGAGCGGTGGGGTTTCACACCTTC.

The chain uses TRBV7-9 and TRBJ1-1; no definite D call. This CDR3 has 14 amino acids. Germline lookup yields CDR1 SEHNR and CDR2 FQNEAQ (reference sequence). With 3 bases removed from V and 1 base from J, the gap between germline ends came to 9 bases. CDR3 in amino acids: CASSFNEANTEAFF. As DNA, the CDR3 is TGTGCCAGCAGCTTTAACGAGGCGAACACTGAAGCTTTCTTT.

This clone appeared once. CDR3 amino acids: CASSPNVRQGAYEQYF. In DNA, the CDR3 is TGTGCCAGTAGTCCAAACGTGAGACAGGGGGCCTACGAGCAGTACTTC. The chain is built from TRBV19 and TRBJ2-7, with TRBD1 matching 9 bases. This CDR3 has 16 amino acids. The J segment lost 2 bases and the V segment lost 5 bases, leaving 10 bases of the junction unmatched. Looked up from germline, CDR1 is LNHDA and CDR2 is SQIVND (reference sequence).

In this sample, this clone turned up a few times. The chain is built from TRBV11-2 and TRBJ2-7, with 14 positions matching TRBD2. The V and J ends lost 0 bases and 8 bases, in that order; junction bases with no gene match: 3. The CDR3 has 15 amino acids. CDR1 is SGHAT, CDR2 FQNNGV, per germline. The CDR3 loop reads CASSLEGLAGVQQYF. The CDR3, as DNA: TGTGCCAGCAGCTTAGAGGGACTAGCGGGAGTCCAGCAGTACTTC. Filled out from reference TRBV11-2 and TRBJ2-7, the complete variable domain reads EAGVAQSPRYKIIEKRQSVAFWCNPISGHATLYWYQQILGQGPKLLIQFQNNGVVDDSQLPKDRFSAERLKGVDSTLKIQPAKLEDSAVYLCASSLEGLAGVQQYFGPGTRLTVT.

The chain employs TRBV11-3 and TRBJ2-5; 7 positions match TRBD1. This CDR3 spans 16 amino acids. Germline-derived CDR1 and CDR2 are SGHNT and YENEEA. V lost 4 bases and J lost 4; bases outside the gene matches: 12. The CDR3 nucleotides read TGTGCCAGCAGCTCATCGGCCAGGGGGTCGGGAGAGACCCAGTACTTC. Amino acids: CASSSSARGSGETQYF.

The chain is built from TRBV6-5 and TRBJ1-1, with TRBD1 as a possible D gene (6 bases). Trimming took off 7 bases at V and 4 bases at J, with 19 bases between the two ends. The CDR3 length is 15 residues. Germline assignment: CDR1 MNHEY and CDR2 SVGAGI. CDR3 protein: CASNPGGGGITEAFF. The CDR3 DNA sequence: TGTGCCAGCAACCCGGGGGGCGGGGGAATCACTGAAGCTTTCTTT.

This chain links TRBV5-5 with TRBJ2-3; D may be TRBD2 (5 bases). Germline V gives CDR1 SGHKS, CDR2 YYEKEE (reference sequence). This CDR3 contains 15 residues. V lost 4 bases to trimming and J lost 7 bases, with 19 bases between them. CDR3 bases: TGTGCCAGCAGCCCCAGCTGGGGAGCGGTAAATACGCAGTATTTT. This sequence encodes CASSPSWGAVNTQYF.

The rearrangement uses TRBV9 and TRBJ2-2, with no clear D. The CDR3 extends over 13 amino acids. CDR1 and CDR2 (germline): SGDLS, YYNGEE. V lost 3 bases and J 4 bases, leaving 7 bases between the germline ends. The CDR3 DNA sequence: TGTGCCAGCAGCGCCCGAGGCACCGGGGAGCTGTTTTTT. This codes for CASSARGTGELFF.

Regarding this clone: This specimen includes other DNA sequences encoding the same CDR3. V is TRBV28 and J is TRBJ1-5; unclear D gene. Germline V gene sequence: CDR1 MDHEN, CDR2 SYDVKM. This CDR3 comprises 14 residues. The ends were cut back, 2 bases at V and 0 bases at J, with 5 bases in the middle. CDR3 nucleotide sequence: TGTGCCAGCAGTTTACGGGGTAGCAATCAGCCCCAGCATTTT. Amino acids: CASSLRGSNQPQHF.

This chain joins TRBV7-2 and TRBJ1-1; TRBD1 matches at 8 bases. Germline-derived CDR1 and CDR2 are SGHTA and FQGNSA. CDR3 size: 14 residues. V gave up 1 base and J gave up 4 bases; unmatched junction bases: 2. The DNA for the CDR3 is TGTGCCAGCAGCTTAGGGACAGGGTTCACTGAAGCTTTCTTT. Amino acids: CASSLGTGFTEAFF.

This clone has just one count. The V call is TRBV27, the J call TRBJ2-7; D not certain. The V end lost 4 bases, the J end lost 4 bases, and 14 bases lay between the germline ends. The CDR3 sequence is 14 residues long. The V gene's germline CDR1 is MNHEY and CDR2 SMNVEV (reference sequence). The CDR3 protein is CASSSFAATYEQYF. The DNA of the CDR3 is TGTGCCAGCAGTTCGTTCGCAGCGACTTACGAGCAGTACTTC.

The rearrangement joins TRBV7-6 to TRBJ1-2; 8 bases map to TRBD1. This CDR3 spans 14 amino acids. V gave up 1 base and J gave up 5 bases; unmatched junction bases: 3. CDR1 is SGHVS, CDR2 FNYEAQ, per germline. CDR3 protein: CASSLGGQAYGYTF. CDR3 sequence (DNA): TGTGCCAGCAGCTTAGGGGGACAGGCATATGGCTACACCTTC.

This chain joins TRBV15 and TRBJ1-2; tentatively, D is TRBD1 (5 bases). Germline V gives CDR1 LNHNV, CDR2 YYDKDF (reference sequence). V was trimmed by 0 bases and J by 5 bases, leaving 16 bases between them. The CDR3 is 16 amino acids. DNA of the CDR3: TGTGCCACCAGCAGAGATAAGGAGGGGCGGCGGTATGGCTACACCTTC. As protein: CATSRDKEGRRYGYTF.

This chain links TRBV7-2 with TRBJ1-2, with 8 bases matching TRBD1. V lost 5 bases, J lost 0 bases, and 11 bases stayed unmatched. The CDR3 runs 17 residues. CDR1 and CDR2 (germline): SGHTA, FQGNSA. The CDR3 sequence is CASSPQVAGGSNYGYTF. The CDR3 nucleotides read TGTGCCAGCAGCCCCCAGGTGGCAGGGGGCTCTAACTATGGCTACACCTTC.

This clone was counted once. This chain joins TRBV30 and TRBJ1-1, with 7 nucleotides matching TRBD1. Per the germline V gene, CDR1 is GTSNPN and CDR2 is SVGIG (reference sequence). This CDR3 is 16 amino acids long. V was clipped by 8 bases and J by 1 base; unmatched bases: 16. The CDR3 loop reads CAGARWQGVGNTEAFF. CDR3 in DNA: TGTGCCGGGGCTCGGTGGCAGGGGGTAGGGAACACTGAAGCTTTCTTT.

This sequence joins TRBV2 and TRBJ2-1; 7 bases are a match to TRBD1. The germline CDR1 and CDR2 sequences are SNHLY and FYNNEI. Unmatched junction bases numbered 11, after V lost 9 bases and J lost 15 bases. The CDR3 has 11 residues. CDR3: CARNMGRGLFF. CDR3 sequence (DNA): TGTGCCAGAAACATGGGTAGGGGGCTGTTCTTC.

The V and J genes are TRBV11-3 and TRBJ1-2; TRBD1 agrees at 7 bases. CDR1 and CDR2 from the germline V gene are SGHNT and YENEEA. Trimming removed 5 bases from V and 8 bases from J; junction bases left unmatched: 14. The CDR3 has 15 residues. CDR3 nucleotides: TGTGCCAGCAGCACCCGGGACAGCCTTATGAGCGGCTACACCTTC. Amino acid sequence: CASSTRDSLMSGYTF.

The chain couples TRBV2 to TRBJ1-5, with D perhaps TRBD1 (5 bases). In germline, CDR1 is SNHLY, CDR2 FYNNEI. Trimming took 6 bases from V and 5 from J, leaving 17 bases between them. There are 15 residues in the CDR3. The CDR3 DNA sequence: TGTGCCAGCAGAGGGGTGGCAGGGCGGCATCAGCCCCAGCATTTT. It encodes CASRGVAGRHQPQHF.

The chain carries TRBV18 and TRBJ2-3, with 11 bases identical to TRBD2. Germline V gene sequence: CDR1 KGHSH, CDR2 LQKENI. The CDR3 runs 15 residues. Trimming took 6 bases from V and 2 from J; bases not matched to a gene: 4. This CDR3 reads CASSLAGGNTDTQYF. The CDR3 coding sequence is TGTGCCAGCTCTCTAGCGGGGGGAAACACAGATACGCAGTATTTT.

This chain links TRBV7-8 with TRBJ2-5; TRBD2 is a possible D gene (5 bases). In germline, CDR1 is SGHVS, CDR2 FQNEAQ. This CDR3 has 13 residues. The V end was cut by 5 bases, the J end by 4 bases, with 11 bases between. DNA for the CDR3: TGTGCCAGCAGCCGCTCCCGGGGAGAGACCCAGTACTTC. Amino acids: CASSRSRGETQYF.

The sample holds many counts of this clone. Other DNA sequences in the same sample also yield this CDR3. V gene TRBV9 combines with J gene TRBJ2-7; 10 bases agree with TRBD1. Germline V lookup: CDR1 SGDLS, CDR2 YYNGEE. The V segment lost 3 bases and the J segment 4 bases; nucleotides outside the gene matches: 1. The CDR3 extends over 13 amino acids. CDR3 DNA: TGTGCCAGCAGCGGACAGGGGGCGTACGAGCAGTACTTC. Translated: CASSGQGAYEQYF.

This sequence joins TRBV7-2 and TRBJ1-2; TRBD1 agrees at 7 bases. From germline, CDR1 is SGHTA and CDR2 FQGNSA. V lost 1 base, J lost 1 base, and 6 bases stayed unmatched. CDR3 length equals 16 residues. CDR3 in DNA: TGTGCCAGCAGCTTAGTAACAGGGGCGAATAACTATGGCTACACCTTC. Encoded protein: CASSLVTGANNYGYTF. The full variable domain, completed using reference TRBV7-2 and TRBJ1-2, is GAGVSQSPSNKVTEKGKDVELRCDPISGHTALYWYRQSLGQGLEFLIYFQGNSAPDKSGLPSDRFSAERTGGSVSTLTIQRTQQEDSAVYLCASSLVTGANNYGYTFGSGTRLTVV.

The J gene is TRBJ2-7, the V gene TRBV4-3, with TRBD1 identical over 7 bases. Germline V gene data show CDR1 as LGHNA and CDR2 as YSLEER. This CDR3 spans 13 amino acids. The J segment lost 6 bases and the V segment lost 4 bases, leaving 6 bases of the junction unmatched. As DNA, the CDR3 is TGCGCCAGCAGCCGAGACAGGGTCAGCGAGCAGTACTTC. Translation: CASSRDRVSEQYF.

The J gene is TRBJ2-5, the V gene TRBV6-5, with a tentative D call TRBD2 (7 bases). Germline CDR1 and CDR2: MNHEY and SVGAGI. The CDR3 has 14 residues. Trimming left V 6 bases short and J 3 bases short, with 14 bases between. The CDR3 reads CASSWGGREETQYF. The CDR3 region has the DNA TGTGCCAGCAGCTGGGGGGGGCGTGAAGAGACCCAGTACTTC.

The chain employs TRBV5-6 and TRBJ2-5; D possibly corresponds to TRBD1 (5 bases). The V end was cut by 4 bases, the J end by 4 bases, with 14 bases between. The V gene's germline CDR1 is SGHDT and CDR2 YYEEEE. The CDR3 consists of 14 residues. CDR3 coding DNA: TGTGCCAGCAGCGCCGGACACCGACGAGAGACCCAGTACTTC. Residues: CASSAGHRRETQYF.